This T cell receptor beta chain is from a study of cytomegalovirus exposure and HLA in healthy donors. General study points: As confirmed in vitro, a few CMV-associated chains were specific for CMV antigens.

A word on this clone: The antigen is not known.

Primers for the PCR totalled 60 Vbeta and 13 Jbeta. Produced via immunoSEQ multiplex PCR; TCRdb's table is partial and in-frame only. Here the sample spans around 180,000 clones, approximately 79% being singletons. Germline CDR1 and CDR2: SQVTM and ANQGSEA. V lost 3 bases to trimming and J lost 7 bases; unmatched junction nucleotides: 8. The CDR3 is made up of 14 amino acids. The gene calls are TRBV29-1 and TRBJ2-2; the match to TRBD2 covers 7 bases. The specimen sequenced was PBMCs. This TCR derives from a middle-aged woman in good health and CMV-seronegative. CDR3 bases: TGCAGCGTTGAGCGTCTAGCGGCTGACGGGGAGCTGTTTTTT. It yields the protein CSVERLAADGELFF.